This TCR beta chain was recovered during a study of beta chain features in type 1 diabetes. Study-wide findings and caveats: PCR might favor shorter templates, equally in patients and controls. Shortening that was moderate but significant affected the TCRB CDR3s of Type 1 diabetes patients in all four CD4+ subsets.

The sample holds a few counts of this clone. No antigen is known for it. With V trimmed by 5 bases and J by 2 bases, 6 bases remained unmatched. Germline lookup yields CDR1 MNHEY and CDR2 SMNVEV (reference sequence). The CDR3 has 15 amino acids. Naive, central memory, regulatory and stem cell-like memory cells within the CD4+ compartment were sorted using CD45RO/CCR7/CD25/CD127/CD95/CD27. The isolated RNA, all of it, was reverse transcribed, so expressed TCRB transcripts were what got sequenced. An average of approximately 4 million reads was obtained for naive, central memory and regulatory T cell samples. Only in-frame clones appear in the TCRdb table, and some are missing; sequencing was by immunoSEQ multiplex PCR. The table shows some 660,000 clones, with around 15% occurring only once.

This rearrangement joins TRBV27 to TRBJ2-7, with TRBD2 matching 10 bases. The specimen was naive CD4+ T cells from blood. The origin of this receptor is a man aged 18-30 years with type 1 diabetes. The CDR3 reads CASSPRTSGTYEQYF. The DNA of the CDR3 is TGTGCCAGCAGTCCCCGGACTAGCGGCACCTACGAGCAGTACTTC.